Listed below are T cell receptor beta chains from one sample, sequenced in a study of blood T cell repertoires in COVID-19. Method: immunoSEQ multiplex PCR; TCRdb's copy keeps in-frame clones and lacks some. The sample records about 200,000 clones, more than 85% being singletons. Sequencing used peripheral blood. Source of these receptors: a man aged 55 to 70 with acute or convalescent COVID-19. Both conserved end residues are part of each CDR3. A D gene is named only where the DNA matches it firmly. Expanded clones are given a class, and other clones once, few, many or no size at all.

.	TRBV6-5	TRBD1	TRBJ2-7	15	TGTGCCAGCCGAGTGTCCGGGACAGGGTCGACCGAGCAGTACTTC	CASRVSGTGSTEQYF
.	TRBV5-1	TRBD2	TRBJ2-1	15	TGCGCCAGCAGCTCAGCGGGGTTAAACTACAATGAGCAGTTCTTC	CASSSAGLNYNEQFF
.	TRBV11-3	.	TRBJ1-1	13	TGTGCCAGCAGCACCAGGGGGAACACTGAAGCTTTCTTT	CASSTRGNTEAFF
.	TRBV7-8	TRBD1	TRBJ1-5	15	TGTGCCAGCAGCTCCAGACAGGGAAGCAATCAGCCCCAGCATTTT	CASSSRQGSNQPQHF
.	TRBV19	.	TRBJ2-1	14	TGTGCCAGTAGTATGGGAGCATCCTACAATGAGCAGTTCTTC	CASSMGASYNEQFF
.	TRBV5-4	.	TRBJ2-7	16	TGTGCCAGCAGCTTGGGAGGCTGGCCGCCATCCTACGAGCAGTACTTC	CASSLGGWPPSYEQYF
.	TRBV2	TRBD1	TRBJ1-1	15	TGTGCCAGCTACAGACAGGGCCCTCTGGACACTGAAGCTTTCTTT	CASYRQGPLDTEAFF
.	TRBV28	TRBD1	TRBJ1-1	15	TGTGCCAGCAGTTTATGGACAGGGGGATGGACTGAAGCTTTCTTT	CASSLWTGGWTEAFF
.	TRBV19	.	TRBJ2-7	17	TGTGCCACCCCGTTTGGACAGATCGGATCCAGCCCCGGCGAGCAGTACTTC	CATPFGQIGSSPGEQYF
.	TRBV4-2	TRBD1	TRBJ1-3	17	TGTGCCAGCAGCCAAGTGGAAGGGGGCGCAAATGGAAACACCATATATTTT	CASSQVEGGANGNTIYF
.	TRBV5-1	.	TRBJ2-2	18	TGCGCCAGCAGCTTGGCGGGCAGGGGCCCCGTGAACACCGGGGAGCTGTTTTTT	CASSLAGRGPVNTGELFF
.	TRBV11-2	TRBD1	TRBJ1-1	16	TGTGCCAGCAGCACACAGGGGGAACGGAGAAAGACTGAAGCTTTCTTT	CASSTQGERRKTEAFF
.	TRBV20-1	TRBD1	TRBJ1-2	13	TGCAGTGCTAGTTTCGGGACAGCATATGGCTACACCTTC	CSASFGTAYGYTF
once	TRBV5-5	.	TRBJ1-5	13	TGTGCCAGCAGCTTGTTTGGAGGACAGCCCCAGCATTTT	CASSLFGGQPQHF
.	TRBV3-1/TRBV3-2	TRBD1	TRBJ2-2	14	TGTGCCAGCAGACGGGACAGGGGCACCGGGGAGCTGTTTTTT	CASRRDRGTGELFF
.	TRBV4-1	TRBD2	TRBJ2-3	16	TGCGCCAGCAGCCTACTTGCGGGGGGGCCTGGGGATACGCAGTATTTT	CASSLLAGGPGDTQYF
.	TRBV11-3	.	TRBJ2-3	15	TGTGCCAGCAGCTTAGGGGGGGGCTATAGAGATACGCAGTATTTT	CASSLGGGYRDTQYF
.	TRBV2	.	TRBJ1-5	15	TGTGCCAGCATCTCCACAGGGACCGGGGCCCAGCCCCAGCATTTT	CASISTGTGAQPQHF
few	TRBV9	.	TRBJ1-5	14	TGTGCCAGCAGCCTAGGAGAAGTTTATCAGCCCCAGCATTTT	CASSLGEVYQPQHF
.	TRBV19	TRBD1	TRBJ1-5	14	TGTGCCAGTAGTCTACGGACAGGAAATCAGCCCCAGCATTTT	CASSLRTGNQPQHF
.	TRBV4-1	.	TRBJ1-4	15	TGCGCCAGCAGCCAAGATTCCGGGGGTAGTGAAAAACTGTTTTTT	CASSQDSGGSEKLFF
once	TRBV18	.	TRBJ2-5	12	TGTGCCAGCTCAACTCGTACCGAGACCCAGTACTTC	CASSTRTETQYF
.	TRBV9	TRBD2	TRBJ2-1	15	TGTGCCAGCAGCGTAGCGGCTAGCGGAAACAATGAGCAGTTCTTC	CASSVAASGNNEQFF
.	TRBV6-2/TRBV6-3	.	TRBJ1-2	14	TGTGCCAGCAGTCTATTACCGGGGGACCTCGGCTACACCTTC	CASSLLPGDLGYTF
.	TRBV6-1	TRBD1	TRBJ1-5	16	TGTGCCAGCAGTGAGGCGGCTGGGACAGGGCATCAGCCCCAGCATTTT	CASSEAAGTGHQPQHF
.	TRBV27	.	TRBJ2-5	13	TGTGCCAGCAGCCTCTTACGGGGGGAGACCCAGTACTTC	CASSLLRGETQYF
.	TRBV5-1	TRBD1	TRBJ1-3	15	TGCGCCAGCACCCCCCATCCCGGGACAGAGGACACCATATATTTT	CASTPHPGTEDTIYF
.	TRBV19	TRBD1	TRBJ1-5	16	TGTGCCAGTAGTATTTTCACGACAGGGTTGAATCAGCCCCAGCATTTT	CASSIFTTGLNQPQHF
.	TRBV7-2	TRBD1	TRBJ2-3	17	TGTGCCAGCAGCTTGGGACAGGGCCCCCCTGGCACAGATACGCAGTATTTT	CASSLGQGPPGTDTQYF
.	TRBV27	.	TRBJ2-1	16	TGTGCCAGCAGAGGTTACACAGGACCCTCCTACAATGAGCAGTTCTTC	CASRGYTGPSYNEQFF
.	TRBV5-1	.	TRBJ1-2	15	TGCGCCAGCAGCTTGAACGCAGGGAACAACTATGGCTACACCTTC	CASSLNAGNNYGYTF
.	TRBV6-4	.	TRBJ2-2	15	TGTGCCAGCAGTCTAAGGCAGGGGAACACCGGGGAGCTGTTTTTT	CASSLRQGNTGELFF
.	TRBV7-8	TRBD2	TRBJ2-5	16	TGTGCCAGCAGCTTAGGTCTAGCGGGGGGGCCGAAGACCCAGTACTTC	CASSLGLAGGPKTQYF
.	TRBV7-2	.	TRBJ1-5	15	TGTGCCAGCAGCTCTAGCGGCAGGTGGGACCAGCCCCAGCATTTT	CASSSSGRWDQPQHF
.	TRBV27	TRBD2	TRBJ2-3	16	TGTGCCAGCAGTCCGGAGCGGGGGGCTCGCACAGATACGCAGTATTTT	CASSPERGARTDTQYF
.	TRBV19	.	TRBJ2-1	12	TGTGCCAGTAGTATAGAAGGAGGGGCGCAGTTCTTC	CASSIEGGAQFF
.	TRBV4-1	.	TRBJ2-5	16	TGCGCCAGCAGCCAAGATTTGGGGGGGCTGCGAGAGACCCAGTACTTC	CASSQDLGGLRETQYF
.	TRBV11-2	TRBD1	TRBJ1-4	16	TGTGCCAGCAGCTTGGAACAGGGGGGCACTAATGAAAAACTGTTTTTT	CASSLEQGGTNEKLFF
few	TRBV4-1	TRBD1	TRBJ1-5	16	TGCGCCAGCAGCCTCACGAGGGGGCCTAGCAATCAGCCCCAGCATTTT	CASSLTRGPSNQPQHF
.	TRBV5-1	TRBD1	TRBJ1-1	13	TGCGCCAGCGCGGGACAGATGAACACTGAAGCTTTCTTT	CASAGQMNTEAFF
.	TRBV5-1	.	TRBJ1-2	15	TGCGCCAGCAGCCCTGGGCAGGCCGTTAACTATGGCTACACCTTC	CASSPGQAVNYGYTF
.	TRBV3-1/TRBV3-2	.	TRBJ2-7	16	TGTGCCAGCAGCCAAATCGGAGGCCCGACATCCTACGAGCAGTACTTC	CASSQIGGPTSYEQYF